A selection of T cell receptor beta chains follows, all from one sample in a study of T cell repertoires and leukemia-associated antigens. No antigen has been assigned to these receptors. TCRdb reprocessed the 5' RACE reads with MiXCR, giving one entry per CDR3 protein. The sample has roughly 15,000 distinct CDR3 sequences; 39% are singletons. The sample taken for sequencing was CD3+ T cells sorted from blood and cultured. The receptors come from a female donor in good health. CDR3s include the opening cysteine and the closing phenylalanine or tryptophan. A D gene is named only where the DNA matches it firmly. Size tells how often a clone was seen (once, few, many) or the class of an expanded clone, and some rows leave it out.

clone size,D gene,V gene,J gene,CDR3 DNA,CDR3 protein
medium-sized,NA,TRBV5-1,TRBJ1-5,TGCGCCAGCAGCCCTGGTTCGGTCAATCAGCCCCAGCATTTT,CASSPGSVNQPQHF
many,NA,TRBV11-1,TRBJ2-1,TGTGCCAGCAGCTCCGCGTGGGGGACAAGGATGAATGAGCAGTTCTTC,CASSSAWGTRMNEQFF
many,NA,TRBV5-4,TRBJ1-4,TGTGCCAGCAGCTTCCGGGCCGGCACTAATGAAAAACTGTTTTTT,CASSFRAGTNEKLFF
medium-sized,TRBD1,TRBV28,TRBJ2-2,TGTGCCAGCAGCCTTGACCGGACAGGCGACACCGGGGAGCTGTTTTTT,CASSLDRTGDTGELFF
NA,NA,TRBV6-2/TRBV6-3,TRBJ2-1,TGTGCCAGCAGCCCGTACGGAGGAGGCTACAATGAGCAGTTCTTC,CASSPYGGGYNEQFF
few,NA,TRBV5-5,TRBJ2-1,TGTGCCAGCAGCTTGACGCCGTTCTGGACGGGCCCCTACAATGAGCAGTTCTTC,CASSLTPFWTGPYNEQFF
medium-sized,NA,TRBV4-3,TRBJ2-1,TGCGCCAGCAGCCAAGGCGGCAGGACCTCCGGGCAGTTCTTC,CASSQGGRTSGQFF
NA,NA,TRBV12-3/TRBV12-4,TRBJ2-1,TGTGCCGGCAGTTTAGGGGGGTACAATGAGCAGTTCTTC,CAGSLGGYNEQFF
many,TRBD2,TRBV11-2,TRBJ2-1,TGTGCCAGCAGCCCGGGGGGGCTCGGGAGTCGGGAGCAGTTCTTC,CASSPGGLGSREQFF
NA,TRBD1,TRBV20-1,TRBJ2-7,TGCAGTGCTATAGTACAGGGGGTATACGAGCAGTACTTC,CSAIVQGVYEQYF
NA,NA,TRBV7-9,TRBJ2-1,TGTGCCAGCAGCAGCCCATTTCAACAGGGTTCTGAGCAGTTCTTC,CASSSPFQQGSEQFF
NA,NA,TRBV9,TRBJ2-5,TGTGCCAGCAGCGTAGGGAGTGTAGCCGGGGAAGAGACCCAGTACTTC,CASSVGSVAGEETQYF
NA,NA,TRBV4-1,TRBJ2-5,TGCGCCAGCAGCCAAGGCCCAGGGGCTTCTTCTGAGACCCAGTACTTC,CASSQGPGASSETQYF
few,NA,TRBV7-8,TRBJ2-1,TGTGCCAGCAGCCAAACTAGCTGGGTTTACAATGAGCAGTTCTTC,CASSQTSWVYNEQFF
many,TRBD2,TRBV4-3,TRBJ2-7,TGCGCCAGCAGCCAAGCAATAGCGGGAGGTTACGAGCAGTACTTC,CASSQAIAGGYEQYF
medium-sized,NA,TRBV25-1,TRBJ2-2,TGTGCCAGCAGTGAATACAGGGACACCGGGGAGCTGTTTTTT,CASSEYRDTGELFF
NA,NA,TRBV7-4,TRBJ1-1,TGTGCCAGCAGCTCGGACACTATAATGAACACTGAAGCTTTCTTT,CASSSDTIMNTEAFF
NA,NA,TRBV18,TRBJ2-3,TGCGCCAGCTCACCAACTCGGGGACACACAGATACGCAGTATTTT,CASSPTRGHTDTQYF
NA,TRBD2,TRBV7-9,TRBJ2-6,TGTGCCAGCAGCCCTGATGGGACTAGGGCCAACGTCCTGACTTTC,CASSPDGTRANVLTF
medium-sized,NA,TRBV20-1,TRBJ2-5,TGCAGTGCTTGGACACCCCAAGAGACCCAGTACTTC,CSAWTPQETQYF
NA,TRBD2,TRBV20-1,TRBJ2-1,TGCAGTGCTAGAGGACGAGCTAGCGGGTTCGCTGAGCGGTTCTTC,CSARGRASGFAERFF
NA,TRBD1,TRBV5-1,TRBJ2-6,TGCGCCAGCAGCGTTACCGGGACAGGGGGGACTGGGGCCAACGTCCTGACTTTC,CASSVTGTGGTGANVLTF
medium-sized,TRBD1,TRBV7-9,TRBJ2-5,TGTGCCAGCAGCCTCGGGACAGGCGACCAAGAGACCCAGTACTTC,CASSLGTGDQETQYF
NA,TRBD1,TRBV7-9,TRBJ2-7,TGTGCCAGCAGTGCTGAGGGGGCGCAATCCTACGAGCAGTACTTC,CASSAEGAQSYEQYF
NA,TRBD2,TRBV6-2/TRBV6-3,TRBJ2-5,TGTGCCAGCAGGGGACTAGAGCGGGCCTTCACAGAGACCCAGTACTTC,CASRGLERAFTETQYF
NA,NA,TRBV3-1,TRBJ2-5,TGTGCCAGCAGCCGAGATTCGCGAGGAGAGGCCCAGTACTTC,CASSRDSRGEAQYF
many,TRBD2,TRBV5-6,TRBJ2-1,TGTGCCAGCAGGTCCGGGACTAGCGGGAGGGTATCAAATGAGCAGTTCTTC,CASRSGTSGRVSNEQFF
few,NA,TRBV11-2,TRBJ2-1,TGTGCCAGCAGCTTAGGCCCGGGCGGCCTCAATGAGCAGTTCTTC,CASSLGPGGLNEQFF
medium-sized,NA,TRBV5-1,TRBJ2-3,TGCGCCAGCAGCTCATCAGATACGCAGTATTTT,CASSSSDTQYF
medium-sized,TRBD1,TRBV7-9,TRBJ2-1,TGTGCCAGCAGCTTAGACAGGGGATACAATGAGCAGTTCTTC,CASSLDRGYNEQFF
medium-sized,TRBD2,TRBV4-2,TRBJ2-1,TGTGCCAGCAGCCAGTCGGATCCGGCCGGGACTAGCGGGAGATTTGAGCAGTTCTTC,CASSQSDPAGTSGRFEQFF
many,NA,TRBV19,TRBJ2-4,TGTGCCAGTAGTATCGCGGCGGGGTCCAAAAACATTCAGTACTTC,CASSIAAGSKNIQYF
few,NA,TRBV7-2,TRBJ2-7,TGTGCCAGCAGCTTAATCCTCTTGGCTTATAGGGCCTCCTACGAGCAGTATTTC,CASSLILLAYRASYEQYF
many,NA,TRBV28,TRBJ2-1,TGTGCCAGCAGTTCCCTTGGGAACTACAATGAGCAGTTCTTC,CASSSLGNYNEQFF
medium-sized,NA,TRBV5-1,TRBJ2-3,TGCGCCAGCAGTTACGGTCAGGGGACATTTTCTAGCACAGATACGCAGTATTTT,CASSYGQGTFSSTDTQYF
NA,NA,TRBV5-5,TRBJ2-3,TGTGCCAGGGGAGCTGCTGGCACAGATACGCAGTATTTT,CARGAAGTDTQYF
few,TRBD2,TRBV12-3/TRBV12-4,TRBJ2-7,TGTGCCAGCAGGCAGCGGGAGGGCCGGGAGCAGTACTTC,CASRQREGREQYF
few,TRBD1,TRBV9,TRBJ1-2,TGTGCCAGCAGCCGGGACAGTCGATCTAACTATGGCTACACCTTC,CASSRDSRSNYGYTF
few,NA,TRBV7-9,TRBJ1-4,TGTGCCAGCATGAGTGGCTTTGGTGAAAAACTGTTTTTT,CASMSGFGEKLFF
medium-sized,TRBD1,TRBV29-1,TRBJ2-7,TGCAGCGTGCGACAGGGGGCCTCCTACGAGCAGTACTTC,CSVRQGASYEQYF
NA,NA,TRBV6-5,TRBJ2-2,TGTGCCAGCAGCGAGAAGAACCCCAGGGGCCCCGGAGGGGAGCTGTTTTTT,CASSEKNPRGPGGELFF
many,NA,TRBV29-1,TRBJ1-1,TGCAGCGTGACGTCGGGGGGGGCTTTCTTT,CSVTSGGAFF
NA,NA,TRBV7-9,TRBJ1-2,TGTGCCAGCAGCCCAGAGACTGCTAACTATGGCTACACCTTC,CASSPETANYGYTF
many,NA,TRBV12-5,TRBJ2-1,TGTGCTAGTGGAACCCAGGGAAATGAGCAGTTCTTC,CASGTQGNEQFF
many,NA,TRBV30,TRBJ1-2,TGTGCCTGGACCCCGATCAGAGGGGGTGGAAGCTATGGCTACACCTTC,CAWTPIRGGGSYGYTF
medium-sized,NA,TRBV24-1,TRBJ2-5,TGTGCCACCAGTGATTCGAGCAGGATACAAGAGACCCAGTACTTC,CATSDSSRIQETQYF
NA,NA,TRBV10-3,TRBJ2-1,TGTGCCATCAGTGAGGGGCAGGGTCACAATGAGCAGTTCTTC,CAISEGQGHNEQFF
medium-sized,NA,TRBV15,TRBJ2-5,TGTGCCACCAGCAAAAGCAGTTACGGATTGCAAGAGACCCAGTACTTC,CATSKSSYGLQETQYF
many,TRBD1,TRBV10-2,TRBJ2-5,TGCGCCAGCAGTGACCCCGGAACAGGGGTCTGGGAGACCCAGTACTTC,CASSDPGTGVWETQYF
medium-sized,NA,TRBV20-1,TRBJ1-1,TGCAGTGTCTACGGGATGGCGAACACTGAAGCTTTCTTT,CSVYGMANTEAFF
many,NA,TRBV29-1,TRBJ2-1,TGCAGCGTGACTAGGGGAGACAATGAGCAGTTCTTC,CSVTRGDNEQFF
medium-sized,NA,TRBV5-1,TRBJ2-7,TGCGCCAGCAGCTTGGTACATCAGCGGGACGAGCAGTACTTC,CASSLVHQRDEQYF
NA,TRBD1,TRBV28,TRBJ1-1,TGTGCCAGCAGTTTGGGACAGGGAAGGGGCACTGAAGCTTTCTTT,CASSLGQGRGTEAFF
NA,NA,TRBV4-2,TRBJ2-4,TGTGCCAGCAGCCCATCGGGCAGCGGGCAAGGGGTAGCCAAAAACATTCAGTACTTC,CASSPSGSGQGVAKNIQYF